This T cell receptor beta chain emerged from a study of shared clonotypes between healthy human individuals. For the study at large: Three CD4 naive, three CD4 memory, two CD8 naive and one CD8 memory plate were used per donor.

In the authors' methods: ImmunoSEQ yielded junction-only sequences lacking quality scores, so filtering differed. The table came from immunoSEQ multiplex PCR; TCRdb's copy has only in-frame clones and leaves some out. For V, J and clone size, that table is used; D and trimming come from the DNA. The repertoire holds about 730,000 clones, with roughly 72% as singletons. Splitting of CD4+ cells produced CD45RA+ naive and CD45RA-negative memory subsets. CDR1 is LNHDA, CDR2 SQIVND, per germline (reference sequence). Trimming left V 7 bases short and J 3 bases short, with 12 bases between. The CDR3 sequence is 13 residues long.

This chain connects TRBV19 to TRBJ1-2, with D maybe TRBD1 (5 bases). Input material: memory CD4+ T cells sorted from blood. As to subset: CD45RA-negative fraction. The origin of this receptor is a woman aged 30 to 39 in good health. The CDR3 DNA sequence: TGTGCCAGTACCTTGGGCAGGGACTATGGCTACACCTTC. Protein: CASTLGRDYGYTF.